A selection of T cell receptor beta chains follows, all from one sample in a study of blood T cell repertoires in COVID-19. Profiled with immunoSEQ multiplex PCR; TCRdb holds only in-frame clones, not every one. In the table there are roughly 250,000 clones, approximately 79% of which are singletons. The sequencing sample was made of peripheral blood. These receptors all stem from a middle-aged woman with active or convalescent COVID-19. Each CDR3 is given with its conserved first and last residue. A D gene is named only where the DNA matches it firmly. Part of the rows lack a size; the others show once, few, many or a class for expanded clones.

TGTGCCAGCTCACCCCGACAGGGAACGCAGGACACCATATATTTT CASSPRQGTQDTIYF few TRBJ1-3 TRBD1 TRBV18
TGTGCCAGTAGCAAGCAAACAGGGCCGCCCCAGCATTTT CASSKQTGPPQHF . TRBJ1-5 . TRBV19
TGTGCCAGCAGCCCGAACCGACAGAACACCGGGGAGCTGTTTTTT CASSPNRQNTGELFF few TRBJ2-2 . TRBV11-2
TGTGCCAGCAGGGACGGGGATGAAAAACTGTTTTTT CASRDGDEKLFF . TRBJ1-4 . TRBV2
TGTGCCAGCTCACCGATACAGGGGGTAACAGATACGCAGTATTTT CASSPIQGVTDTQYF . TRBJ2-3 TRBD1 TRBV18
TGTGCCAGCAGCTACGGACTAGCGGGGGACAATGAGCAGTTCTTC CASSYGLAGDNEQFF . TRBJ2-1 TRBD2 TRBV5-6
TGTGCCACCCACGGACGGGGCTTAGCGGGGGGGCGGCCCTACAATGAGCAGTTCTTC CATHGRGLAGGRPYNEQFF . TRBJ2-1 TRBD2 TRBV24-1
TGTGCCAGCAGCCAGTCGACAGTCTACAATGAGCAGTTCTTC CASSQSTVYNEQFF . TRBJ2-1 . TRBV16
TGTGCCAGTAAAGGGGCGAGCTCCTACAATGAGCAGTTCTTC CASKGASSYNEQFF . TRBJ2-1 . TRBV19
TGTGCCAGCAGGGAGACAGGGAGGCCGCGCTACGAGCAGTACTTC CASRETGRPRYEQYF . TRBJ2-7 . TRBV6-5
TGCGCCAGCAGCCAAGATACCCGACAGGGAAACTCCTACAATGAGCAGTTCTTC CASSQDTRQGNSYNEQFF many TRBJ2-1 TRBD1 TRBV4-1
TGTGCCAGCGCCCAGGGGCGAGTCACTGAAGCTTTCTTT CASAQGRVTEAFF . TRBJ1-1 . TRBV6-5
TGCGCCAGCAGCTTGGGGCTAGTCCAAGAGACCCAGTACTTC CASSLGLVQETQYF . TRBJ2-5 . TRBV5-1
TGTGCCAGTAGCCAGGGTATCTCTGGAAACACCATATATTTT CASSQGISGNTIYF few TRBJ1-3 . TRBV19
TGTGCCAGCAGCTCCCAGGAGGTAGGATTCTCCGGGGCCAACGTCCTGACTTTC CASSSQEVGFSGANVLTF . TRBJ2-6 . TRBV7-6
TGTGCCAGCAGCTCCAGGACAGCGGACTATGGCTACACCTTC CASSSRTADYGYTF once TRBJ1-2 . TRBV7-2
TGTGCCAGCAGTGAGCCTAAAGCCAATCAGGCCCAGCATTTT CASSEPKANQAQHF few TRBJ1-5 . TRBV25-1
TGCAGCGTTGCAGGGAGCAATCAGCCCCAGCATTTT CSVAGSNQPQHF . TRBJ1-5 . TRBV29-1
TGTGCCAGCAGCTCGCGACAGGTGAACACTGAAGCTTTCTTT CASSSRQVNTEAFF . TRBJ1-1 . TRBV7-2
TGTGCCTGGAGTCTCTTCAGGGGCGGCTACACCTTC CAWSLFRGGYTF . TRBJ1-2 . TRBV30
TGTGCCAGCAGTTTAGCTGCAGGGGCTCTGAACACTGAAGCTTTCTTT CASSLAAGALNTEAFF . TRBJ1-1 . TRBV28
TGTGCCAGCAGCCCCCGACTAGCGGGGGTCACAGATACGCAGTATTTT CASSPRLAGVTDTQYF . TRBJ2-3 TRBD2 TRBV3-1/TRBV3-2
TGTGCCACCAGTGAAGAACAGTACAATCAGCCCCAGCATTTT CATSEEQYNQPQHF once TRBJ1-5 . TRBV24-1
TGTGCCAGCAGCCTATTGGAGATAGCGGGGGGTCATGAGCAGTTCTTC CASSLLEIAGGHEQFF . TRBJ2-1 TRBD2 TRBV7-9
TGCGCCAGCAGCCCCTATGCCGAGGTGACCACCGGGGAGCTGTTTTTT CASSPYAEVTTGELFF . TRBJ2-2 . TRBV5-1
TGCGCCAGCAGCGACGGGACAGGGGGCCCCCAGGGTCAGCCCCAGCATTTT CASSDGTGGPQGQPQHF few TRBJ1-5 TRBD1 TRBV5-1
TGTGCCAGCAGCCCCGGAGCCAGGGGGAACACCGGGGAGCTGTTTTTT CASSPGARGNTGELFF once TRBJ2-2 . TRBV5-5
TGTGCCAGCAGCCGGGGTCGGCAGGGGCCTTTGAACGCTTTCTTT CASSRGRQGPLNAFF . TRBJ1-1 . TRBV3-1/TRBV3-2
TGTGCCAGCAGCTTAGTTGGGGGGACAGCTTACAATGAGCAGTTCTTC CASSLVGGTAYNEQFF . TRBJ2-1 . TRBV7-2
TGTGCCAGCAGAATTCCGGGACAGCAAGAGACCCAGTACTTC CASRIPGQQETQYF . TRBJ2-5 TRBD1 TRBV6-4
TGTGCCAGCAGCCACTCAGGGGGCGGGCGAAATGGCTACACCTTC CASSHSGGGRNGYTF . TRBJ1-2 TRBD1 TRBV3-1/TRBV3-2
TGTGCCAGCAGCCCGAACCAGGGGTCCTCTGGAAACACCATATATTTT CASSPNQGSSGNTIYF . TRBJ1-3 . TRBV3-1/TRBV3-2
TGTGCCAGCAGTCGTTCGACAGGGGACGCTGAAGCTTTCTTT CASSRSTGDAEAFF once TRBJ1-1 TRBD1 TRBV6-5
TGTGCCAGCAGTCCTTACCCGGACAGGGGAGATGAAAAACTGTTTTTT CASSPYPDRGDEKLFF . TRBJ1-4 TRBD1 TRBV27
TGTGCCAGCAGTCTGAGGCAGGGGGCGCGAGAAAAACTGTTTTTT CASSLRQGAREKLFF . TRBJ1-4 TRBD1 TRBV2
TGCGCCAGCAGCCAACCCCGGACAGGATCTGGAAACACCATATATTTT CASSQPRTGSGNTIYF few TRBJ1-3 TRBD1 TRBV4-1
TGTGCCAGCAGCTTGGCCTTGACAGCTAGCACAGATACGCAGTATTTT CASSLALTASTDTQYF . TRBJ2-3 . TRBV5-4
TGTGCCAGCAGCCTGGACAGGAGAGATACGCAGTATTTT CASSLDRRDTQYF . TRBJ2-3 TRBD1 TRBV11-2
TGTGCCAGCAGTCGGGGTGGGGAGCTGTTTTTT CASSRGGELFF . TRBJ2-2 . TRBV12-3/TRBV12-4
TGTGCCATCAACACCGGGACAGGGGTCAACACCGGGGAGCTGTTTTTT CAINTGTGVNTGELFF . TRBJ2-2 TRBD1 TRBV10-3
TGTGCCAGCAGCTCCAGGCTTCGAGAGACCCAGTACTTC CASSSRLRETQYF . TRBJ2-5 . TRBV5-8
TGTGCCAGCAGTTACTCCGTCGACAGGGCCTATGGCTACACCTTC CASSYSVDRAYGYTF . TRBJ1-2 TRBD1 TRBV6-5
TGTGCCAGCAGCTTAGCGCGGTATAGCAATCAGCCCCAGCATTTT CASSLARYSNQPQHF . TRBJ1-5 . TRBV7-8
TGTGCCTGGAGTGTACTCACGGGAAATCAGCCCCAGCATTTT CAWSVLTGNQPQHF . TRBJ1-5 . TRBV30
TGTGCCAGCAGCGCCCCTGGGACAGGGAATGGCTACACCTTC CASSAPGTGNGYTF . TRBJ1-2 TRBD1 TRBV7-9
TGTGCCTGGAGCCCCCAGACACGCAGCTATGGCTACACCTTC CAWSPQTRSYGYTF . TRBJ1-2 . TRBV30
TGCGCCAGCAGCCAGCAGAGCGGGGGGGCGGTAGATACGCAGTATTTT CASSQQSGGAVDTQYF . TRBJ2-3 TRBD2 TRBV4-1
TGTGCCAGCAGTGGTCAGGGAGGGAACACTGAAGCTTTCTTT CASSGQGGNTEAFF . TRBJ1-1 . TRBV2
TGCGCCAGCAGTGAACCTAGCCGTATTACGCAGTATTTT CASSEPSRITQYF . TRBJ2-3 . TRBV10-1
TGCAGCGTGGGCGGACAGGGAACCTATGGCTACACCTTC CSVGGQGTYGYTF . TRBJ1-2 TRBD1 TRBV29-1
TGTGCCTGGGCAGCCGGGTACGAGCAGTACTTC CAWAAGYEQYF . TRBJ2-7 . TRBV30
TGTGCCAGCTCATCGGACAGTAACTATGGCTACACCTTC CASSSDSNYGYTF once TRBJ1-2 . TRBV18
TGTGCCAGCAGTTATACGGCTAGCGGGGGGGTAGAGACCCAGTACTTC CASSYTASGGVETQYF . TRBJ2-5 TRBD2 TRBV6-6
TGCAGTGCTATTGAAGGAGGTGGCTATGGCTACACCTTC CSAIEGGGYGYTF few TRBJ1-2 . TRBV20-1
TGTGCCAGTGGGCGTGATTGGGTCACAGATACGCAGTATTTT CASGRDWVTDTQYF . TRBJ2-3 . TRBV30
TGTGCCATCACCGAACGGGACTTTGAGTCCTCGAACACTGAAGCTTTCTTT CAITERDFESSNTEAFF . TRBJ1-1 . TRBV10-3
TGTGCCAGCTCATCTGGACAGGGCGATCCCAACCAGCCCCAGCATTTT CASSSGQGDPNQPQHF . TRBJ1-5 TRBD1 TRBV18
TGTGCCAGCAGCCGGACTAGCGGGGGTTTCCAGTACTTC CASSRTSGGFQYF . TRBJ2-4 TRBD2 TRBV5-6
TGTGCCAGTAGTATAGGCGGCGGGCAAGTGAACACTGAAGCTTTCTTT CASSIGGGQVNTEAFF . TRBJ1-1 . TRBV19